These 27 T cell receptor beta chains were all obtained from the same sample, sequenced in a study of blood T cell repertoires in COVID-19. Produced via immunoSEQ multiplex PCR; TCRdb's table is partial and in-frame only. Among about 220,000 clones listed, about 80% were seen once. Input material: peripheral blood. All receptors derive from a woman in her 30s who had recovered from COVID-19.

V usage is TRBV6-4 and J usage is TRBJ2-3, with TRBD2 matching 11 bases. With V trimmed by 0 bases and J by 2 bases, 1 base remained unmatched. Germline assignment: CDR1 MRHNA and CDR2 SNTAGT. The CDR3 is 16 residues long. CDR3 sequence reads: CASSDSLAGDTDTQYF. CDR3 coding DNA: TGTGCCAGCAGTGACTCACTAGCGGGAGACACAGATACGCAGTATTTT.

The rearrangement uses TRBV27 and TRBJ1-5, with a possible D match to TRBD1 (6 bases). V was cut by 0 bases and J by 5 bases, with 11 bases left in between. The CDR3 sequence is 15 residues long. The germline V gene has CDR1 MNHEY and CDR2 SMNVEV (reference sequence). CDR3: CASSLSWGHDQPQHF. DNA of the CDR3: TGTGCCAGCAGTTTATCGTGGGGGCACGATCAGCCCCAGCATTTT.

The CDR3 nucleotides read TGTGCCAGCAGCTCTCGACAGGGCTACGAGCAGTACTTC. This encodes CASSSRQGYEQYF. The V call is TRBV11-3, the J call TRBJ2-7; 7 bases fit TRBD1. The CDR3 is 13 residues long. Germline values: CDR1 SGHNT, CDR2 YENEEA. V gave up 4 bases and J gave up 3 bases; unmatched junction bases: 3.

V gene TRBV5-6 combines with J gene TRBJ2-7; 7 bases are a match to TRBD1. Trimming cost V 0 bases and J 0 bases; bases outside gene matches: 6. Germline V CDR1 and CDR2: SGHDT, YYEEEE. The CDR3 consists of 16 residues. The CDR3 region has the DNA TGTGCCAGCAGCTTGGCGGGACAGCAGAGCTCCTACGAGCAGTACTTC. Amino acid sequence: CASSLAGQQSSYEQYF.

The chain joins TRBV30 to TRBJ2-7, with no clear D. There are 13 residues in the CDR3. Germline assignment: CDR1 GTSNPN and CDR2 SVGIG (reference sequence). V was cut by 1 base and J by 5 bases, with 12 bases left in between. CDR3 protein: CAWSGHLSHEQYF. The CDR3 DNA reads TGTGCCTGGAGTGGGCATCTTAGCCACGAGCAGTACTTC.

The gene calls are TRBV6-5 and TRBJ2-3; 8 bases line up with TRBD2. The CDR3 extends over 16 amino acids. With 4 bases clipped from V and 6 bases from J, the junction kept 12 bases outside the gene matches. The germline CDR1 and CDR2 sequences are MNHEY and SVGAGI. This chain's CDR3 is CASSSPGKRGWDTQYF. Written as DNA, the CDR3 is TGTGCCAGCAGTTCCCCGGGGAAGCGGGGGTGGGATACGCAGTATTTT.

The rearrangement uses TRBV6-5 and TRBJ2-1; 10 bases align to TRBD2. V shed 5 bases and J 5 bases; nucleotides not matched to a gene: 6. CDR3 length: 15 residues. Germline V gene data show CDR1 as MNHEY and CDR2 as SVGAGI. In DNA form, the CDR3 reads TGTGCCAGCAGTCTAGCGGGAGTGGCAGACAATGAGCAGTTCTTC. Encoded protein: CASSLAGVADNEQFF.

This chain joins TRBV9 and TRBJ1-6; 8 nucleotides match TRBD1. CDR3 length equals 15 residues. Germline CDR1 is SGDLS and CDR2 is YYNGEE. V lost 1 base, J lost 10 bases, and 7 bases stayed unmatched. CDR3 sequence: CASSVLAGGGSPLHF. The CDR3 nucleotides are TGTGCCAGCAGCGTATTAGCAGGGGGCGGATCACCCCTCCACTTT.

The gene calls are TRBV11-2 and TRBJ2-7; 9 bases are shared with TRBD2. Germline loops: CDR1 SGHAT, CDR2 FQNNGV. This CDR3 is 15 amino acids long. Trimming removed 6 bases from V and 5 bases from J; junction bases left unmatched: 11. The CDR3 region has the DNA TGTGCCAGCAGGGCGGGCCTAGCGGGACTAAACGAGCAGTACTTC. Its protein is CASRAGLAGLNEQYF.

This clone was counted once. The gene calls are TRBV11-2 and TRBJ2-5; D remains unclear. Looked up from germline, CDR1 is SGHAT and CDR2 is FQNNGV. Trimming removed 1 base at V and 6 bases at J, with 18 bases between. This CDR3 is built from 16 residues. The CDR3 region is CASSLGYPSWLQTQYF. The CDR3 nucleotides are TGTGCCAGCAGCTTAGGCTATCCTTCTTGGTTGCAGACCCAGTACTTC. Looking up the rest from reference TRBV11-2 and TRBJ2-5 gives the full variable domain: EAGVAQSPRYKIIEKRQSVAFWCNPISGHATLYWYQQILGQGPKLLIQFQNNGVVDDSQLPKDRFSAERLKGVDSTLKIQPAKLEDSAVYLCASSLGYPSWLQTQYFGPGTRLLVL.

CDR3 sequence reads: CAWGEADYEQYF. The CDR3 DNA follows: TGTGCCTGGGGGGAGGCTGACTACGAGCAGTACTTC. This rearrangement joins TRBV30 to TRBJ2-7; D may be TRBD2 (6 bases). Trimming stripped 5 bases from V and 3 bases from J, with 11 bases between. In germline, CDR1 is GTSNPN, CDR2 SVGIG (reference sequence). The CDR3 runs 12 residues.

This rearrangement joins TRBV27 to TRBJ2-7, with 12 bases matching TRBD1. CDR1 is MNHEY, CDR2 SMNVEV, per germline (reference sequence). Germline trimming cut 4 bases from V and 9 bases from J; bases unmatched to any gene: 19. This CDR3 region has 18 residues. Here the CDR3 DNA reads TGTGCCAGCAGTTCCGGGACAGGGGGCCCCCCGTTCTTGAAAGCGCAGTACTTC. Protein product: CASSSGTGGPPFLKAQYF.

The gene calls are TRBV7-2 and TRBJ1-2; tentatively, D is TRBD1 (5 bases). Germline V gives CDR1 SGHTA, CDR2 FQGNSA. This CDR3 is 15 amino acids long. Trimming cost V 5 bases and J 3 bases, with 16 bases left between them. CDR3 DNA: TGTGCCAGCAGCCTCCGATCAGGGCTAGACTATGGCTACACCTTC. Amino acid sequence: CASSLRSGLDYGYTF.

The chain joins TRBV29-1 to TRBJ1-1, with 9 nucleotides matching TRBD1. The J segment lost 3 bases and the V segment lost 2 bases, leaving 7 bases of the junction unmatched. The CDR3 consists of 15 residues. Germline CDR1 SQVTM, CDR2 ANQGSEA. The CDR3 here is CSVERQGGADTEAFF. DNA of the CDR3: TGCAGCGTTGAACGACAGGGGGGAGCTGACACTGAAGCTTTCTTT.

The rearrangement uses TRBV5-1 and TRBJ1-4; D is possibly TRBD1 (6 bases). The germline V gene encodes CDR1 SGHRS and CDR2 YFSETQ. The CDR3 covers 15 residues. Trimming removed 0 bases at V and 4 bases at J, with 10 bases between. The CDR3 bases are TGCGCCAGCAGCTTGGGACAGGACTTTAATGAAAAACTGTTTTTT. Amino acids: CASSLGQDFNEKLFF.

V is TRBV9 and J is TRBJ2-5, with 7 bases aligning to TRBD1. Per germline, CDR1 SGDLS and CDR2 YYNGEE. J was trimmed by 1 base and V by 3 bases; bases with no gene match: 6. This CDR3 is built from 15 residues. This CDR3 is CASSGQGLIQETQYF. In DNA form, the CDR3 reads TGTGCCAGCAGCGGACAGGGTTTGATCCAAGAGACCCAGTACTTC.

This clone turned up a few times. The chain employs TRBV5-1 and TRBJ2-3; D possibly corresponds to TRBD2 (6 bases). The length of the CDR3 is 15 residues. V gave up 3 bases and J gave up 5 bases, with 16 bases separating them. The germline gives CDR1 SGHRS, CDR2 YFSETQ. The CDR3 DNA follows: TGCGCCAGCAGCTCAGTTCGTTTCGGGGGAGATACGCAGTATTTT. It yields the protein CASSSVRFGGDTQYF. The whole variable domain, remainder taken from reference TRBV5-1 and TRBJ2-3, is KAGVTQTPRYLIKTRGQQVTLSCSPISGHRSVSWYQQTPGQGLQFLFEYFSETQRNKGNFPGRFSGRQFSNSRSEMNVSTLELGDSALYLCASSSVRFGGDTQYFGPGTRLTVL.

On this clone: One end of the junction does not line up with germline, which may come from a read error. The CDR3 protein is CASSQDGLAGLGQVF. DNA for the CDR3: TGTGCCAGCAGCCAAGATGGACTAGCGGGACTAGGGCAAGTCTTC. The chain uses TRBV3-1 (or the pseudogene TRBV3-2) and TRBJ2-1; 12 bases align to TRBD2. The V gene's germline CDR1 is LGHDT and CDR2 YNNKEL (reference sequence). This CDR3 region has 15 residues.

Here the CDR3 reads CASSTWNRSYEQYF. CDR3 DNA sequence: TGTGCCAGCAGCACCTGGAACAGGTCCTACGAGCAGTACTTC. The V and J genes are TRBV21-1 and TRBJ2-7; the D call TRBD1 from the table was never checked on the DNA. TRBV21-1 is tagged as a pseudogene. The CDR3 length is 14 residues.

The V and J genes are TRBV7-3 and TRBJ1-5, with D hard to call. Trimming removed 2 bases at V and 4 bases at J, with 15 bases between. Germline CDR1 is SGHTA and CDR2 is FQGTGA. The CDR3 extends over 16 amino acids. CDR3 nucleotides: TGTGCCAGCAGCTTAGTGGTGCGGCCCAAAAATCAGCCCCAGCATTTT. Protein sequence: CASSLVVRPKNQPQHF.

A single count supports this clone. This chain uses TRBV27 with TRBJ1-5, with D possibly TRBD1 on 5 matching bases. This CDR3 has 15 amino acids. Germline assignment: CDR1 MNHEY and CDR2 SMNVEV (reference sequence). Trimming left V 2 bases short and J 0 bases short, with 8 bases between. CDR3 coding DNA: TGTGCCAGCAGTTTAAACAGGCTTAGCAATCAGCCCCAGCATTTT. This translates into CASSLNRLSNQPQHF.

The chain is built from TRBV28 and TRBJ2-7; 12 bases fit TRBD2. Looked up from germline, CDR1 is MDHEN and CDR2 is SYDVKM. V trimming: 6 bases; J trimming: 2 bases; junction bases outside the gene matches: 8. The CDR3 is 16 residues long. CDR3 bases: TGTGCCAGCAGCCATGAGGGACTAGCGGGCGCCTACGAGCAGTACTTC. This codes for CASSHEGLAGAYEQYF.

This sequence joins TRBV2 and TRBJ1-4; 8 nucleotides match TRBD1. The V segment lost 6 bases and the J segment 10 bases; nucleotides outside the gene matches: 10. The CDR3 spans 14 residues. Germline V lookup: CDR1 SNHLY, CDR2 FYNNEI. CDR3 sequence reads: CASSDDSGTGKLFF. DNA of the CDR3: TGTGCCAGCAGCGACGATTCCGGGACAGGAAAACTGTTTTTT.

The genes are TRBV5-1 and TRBJ2-5; 9 nucleotides agree with TRBD2. The germline V gene has CDR1 SGHRS and CDR2 YFSETQ. The trim removed 4 bases at V and 5 bases at J, leaving 24 bases unmatched. The CDR3 runs to 20 residues. CDR3: CASSLRGSGRLLGGGETQYF. The CDR3 DNA reads TGCGCCAGCAGCCTACGAGGTAGCGGGAGACTCCTAGGAGGGGGGGAGACCCAGTACTTC.

This rearrangement joins TRBV5-1 to TRBJ2-1; 7 nucleotides align to TRBD2. The junction had 26 bases not matched to a gene; V was cut back by 4 bases and J by 7 bases. Germline V CDR1 and CDR2: SGHRS, YFSETQ. The CDR3 is 20 residues long. CDR3 in amino acids: CASSPKGLAGASWKENEQFF. The CDR3 bases are TGCGCCAGCAGCCCCAAGGGGCTGGCGGGAGCGTCGTGGAAGGAGAATGAGCAGTTCTTC.

The chain is built from TRBV6-5 and TRBJ1-1; D is perhaps TRBD1 (5 bases). The CDR3 runs to 13 residues. Trimming cost V 6 bases and J 1 base, with 9 bases left between them. CDR1 is MNHEY, CDR2 SVGAGI, per germline. CDR3 amino acids: CASSRVKNTEAFF. CDR3 in DNA: TGTGCCAGCAGCAGGGTTAAGAACACTGAAGCTTTCTTT.

V and J are TRBV4-2 and TRBJ1-1, with D perhaps TRBD1 (6 bases). Deletions cut 1 base from V and 3 bases from J, with 9 bases between. The CDR3 contains 14 residues. Germline assignment: CDR1 LGHNA and CDR2 YNFKEQ. This CDR3 reads CASSQGQADTEAFF. The CDR3 DNA follows: TGTGCCAGCAGCCAAGGACAGGCTGACACTGAAGCTTTCTTT.